This record looks at one TCR beta chain sequence and its context. The antigen is unknown. The CDR3 has 16 amino acids. Trimming shortened V by 5 bases and J by 0 bases, and 14 bases separated the two germline ends. Through a sample-barcoded 5' primer and a J-beta primer mix, a second PCR was run for 7 to 11 cycles. A template-switch adaptor containing 12 random nucleotides labeled each cDNA molecule. TCRdb re-called the 5' RACE reads through MiXCR, storing one row per CDR3 protein. Of approximately 1.5 million distinct CDR3 sequences listed, 35% to 45% are singletons. The data were obtained in a study of blood T cells in healthy people across ages. Study results and limitations: Conclusively comparing naive with antigen-experienced cells was impossible with unsorted PBMCs.

The chain joins TRBV12-3 or TRBV12-4 to TRBJ1-3; D is perhaps TRBD1 (5 bases). What was sequenced was blood. The sequence derives from a woman younger than 30 in good health. DNA of the CDR3: TGTGCCAGCAGTACCCGACAGACAAACTCTGGAAACACCATATATTTT. Its protein is CASSTRQTNSGNTIYF.